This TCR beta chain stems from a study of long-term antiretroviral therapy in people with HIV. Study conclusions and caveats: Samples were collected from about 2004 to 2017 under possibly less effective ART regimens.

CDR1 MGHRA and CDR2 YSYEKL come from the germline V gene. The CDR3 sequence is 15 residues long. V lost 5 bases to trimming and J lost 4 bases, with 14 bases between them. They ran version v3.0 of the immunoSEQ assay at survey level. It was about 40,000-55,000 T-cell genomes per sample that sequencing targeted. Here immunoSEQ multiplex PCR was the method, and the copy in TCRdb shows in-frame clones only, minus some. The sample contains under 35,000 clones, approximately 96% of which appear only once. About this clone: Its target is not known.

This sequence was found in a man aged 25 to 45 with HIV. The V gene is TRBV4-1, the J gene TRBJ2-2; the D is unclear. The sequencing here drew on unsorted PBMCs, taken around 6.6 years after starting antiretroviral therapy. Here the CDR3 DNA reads TGCGCCAGCAGCTCGAACCAGGTGGGCACCGGGGAGCTGTTTTTT. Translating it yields CASSSNQVGTGELFF.